This T cell receptor (beta chain) was sequenced for a study of identical twins (dated by TCRdb to 2016 to 2018). About the full investigation: The study deep-sequenced TCR alpha and beta repertoires from monozygotic twins, unrelated adults of various ages and cord blood to test whether fetal clonotypes persist. To rule out contamination, the twin experiments were replicated at different times with different library preparation protocols. What the research found in general, with its limitations: Compared with coincidental sharing between unrelated individuals, out-of-frame TCR alpha sequences shared between twins had an excess of sequences with low generation probability. Zero-insertion analyses could be partly confounded by invariant T cells such as MAIT and iNKT, though diverse VJ usage argued against such confounding for most clonotypes. A weaker excess of twin sharing was found in beta out-of-frame sequences because the signal-to-noise ratio was lowered by fewer shared sequences. Abundant cord blood beta clonotypes had fewer insertions, young adult naive repertoires showed a similar but weaker trend, and memory repertoires showed no such trend. Because the same donors could not be followed over many years, the conclusions depended on cross-sectional statistical analysis. In monozygotic twins, recombination models systematically underestimated out-of-frame TCR alpha sharing, but the models matched the sharing seen between unrelated individuals.

Note on this clonotype: Its target antigen remains unknown. No base quality information exists; no much larger clone differs at one position.

Libraries were constructed by 5' RACE. Instrument used: Illumina HiSeq 2000. Template switching introduced a universal primer binding site; the final cDNA contained a unique molecular identifier, enabling accurate counting of TCR cDNA molecules. First-strand cDNA for TCR alpha and beta chains was synthesized from specific primers in the conserved constant-segment region. To control for contamination, every cDNA library carried two barcodes: a SMART-Mk sample barcode plus Illumina barcodes. Two successive PCR steps introduced TruSeq adapter sequences along with Illumina sample barcodes. TCR alpha and beta cDNA libraries were sequenced on the Illumina HiSeq platform with custom primers. On the study's bioinformatics: MiGEC was used to process raw reads and extract unique molecular identifiers, and MiXCR was used to find CDR3 positions. Recombination models were inferred per individual with the repgenHMM and IGoR tools using an EM algorithm. The tcR package in R was used for shared clonotype analysis, with sharing normalized by the product of cloneset sizes. To study raw recombination without the effects of thymic and clonal selection, out-of-frame nonproductive sequences were analyzed. TCRdb cleaned the public reads at Q25 with fastp, built clones with MiXCR and kept in-frame beta chains. Every entry covers one CDR3 protein and lists the most common genes and DNA from its rows. The V and J calls and clone size come from TCRdb's table, not from the authors' own analysis. The sample data list over 550,000 distinct CDR3 sequences, and roughly 7.2% of these were observed just once. The ten largest clones capture roughly 1.6% of the sample.

All donors were healthy Caucasians. The twin cohort consisted of three pairs of female monozygotic twins, all aged roughly 18 to 30 years. RNA for TCR libraries was isolated from peripheral blood mononuclear cells. Another study also made use of these data, one on yellow fever vaccine responses in identical twins. Per the second study: According to the authors, in identical twins the way T cells responded to vaccination appeared partly convergent and partly personalized. Focusing on identical twins, the study followed the T cell clones that responded to the vaccine, and did so with precision.

The TCR was taken from a woman aged 18-29 years in good health. Sequenced material: PBMCs.

Here the CDR3 is given as CASSARDPVANEQFF. At the DNA level, the sequence is TGCGCCAGCAGCGCCCGGGACCCAGTGGCCAATGAGCAGTTCTTC. This chain joins TRBV5-1 to TRBJ2-1, with a tentative D call of TRBD1 or TRBD2, each matching 5 bases. The CDR3 sequence holds 15 residues, the cysteine and phenylalanine included. The sequence is cut down to CDR3 DNA, 45 bases in frame from base 1. A distance of 17 bases separates the germline ends of V and J, which lose 4 bases and 6 bases respectively. CDR1 and CDR2, looked up from the germline V gene, are SGHRS and YFSETQ.